This TCR beta chain stems from a study of shared clonotypes between healthy human individuals. Points from the study as a whole: A reduction in generation probabilities was seen for non-shared clonotypes relative to those shared by all four donors.

On this clone itself: Its antigen remains unidentified.

Researchers divided each subset's genomic DNA evenly across several immunoSEQ plates. Each sorted subset replicate got 200 ng genomic DNA, tens of thousands of genomes. Some clones are missing from TCRdb's copy, which holds only in-frame ones; the method was immunoSEQ multiplex PCR. The sample contains 1.4 million or so clones, around 98.5% of which appear only once. This CDR3 contains 16 residues. V dropped 5 bases and J dropped 0 bases, with 14 bases sitting between them. The germline CDR1 and CDR2 sequences are SGHAT and FQDESV (reference sequence). The sequenced material came from naive CD4+ T cells sorted from blood. Noted subset: CD45RA+ positively selected. The clonotype originates from a man in his thirties or forties in good health. J is TRBJ1-3 and V is TRBV11-1, with D possibly matching TRBD1 (5 bases). For the CDR3, the DNA is TGTGCCAGCAGCCCCCCGGGACCGAGCTCTGGAAACACCATATATTTT. Translating it yields CASSPPGPSSGNTIYF.